These 14 T cell receptor beta chains originate from one sample sequenced in a study of molecular identifiers for immune sequencing clone quantification. A single record per CDR3 protein comes from TCRdb applying MiXCR to the PCR reads. The table records about 630,000 distinct CDR3 sequences, about 25% of them present only once. Sequencing was done on a sample of naive CD8+ T cells from blood, with Jurkat cell RNA spiked in. The subset denotes: FACS-sorted CD8+CD4-CCR7+CD45RA+ naive T cells. The receptors were sampled from a human donor in good health. Some libraries in this study had Jurkat cell RNA spiked in.

On this clonotype: An end of the junction does not agree with germline; a read error may underlie this. J is TRBJ1-1 and V is TRBV4-3; D is unclear. This CDR3 contains 16 residues. CDR1 and CDR2 (germline): LGHNA, YSLEER. CDR3 amino acids: CASSQDRTYMNTEASF. The CDR3 DNA is TGCGCCAGCAGCCAAGATCGGACTTACATGAACACTGAAGCTTCCTTT.

This clonotype was observed at least ten times. One junction end does not reproduce the germline sequence, and a read error may be involved. CDR3 in DNA: TGCAGTGGTAGAGGGCTAGCGGGACGCTCCTACGAGCAGTACTTC. Translated, it gives CSGRGLAGRSYEQYF. The chain couples TRBV20-1 to TRBJ2-7; TRBD2 agrees at 9 bases. Germline V lookup: CDR1 DFQATT, CDR2 SNEGSKA (reference sequence). The CDR3 has 15 amino acids.

This clonotype has ten or more counts. This chain joins TRBV5-6 and TRBJ2-7; TRBD1 aligns across 10 bases. Trimming cost V 4 bases and J 0 bases; bases outside gene matches: 4. The CDR3 is 15 amino acids. Germline lookup yields CDR1 SGHDT and CDR2 YYEEEE. CDR3 residues: CASSADRGYSYEQYF. The CDR3 DNA reads as TGTGCCAGCAGCGCGGACAGGGGGTACTCCTACGAGCAGTACTTC. The full variable domain, completed using reference TRBV5-6 and TRBJ2-7, is DAGVTQSPTHLIKTRGQQVTLRCSPKSGHDTVSWYQQALGQGPQFIFQYYEEEERQRGNFPDRFSGHQFPNYSSELNVNALLLGDSALYLCASSADRGYSYEQYFGPGTRLTVT.

This clonotype has ten or more counts. The genes are TRBV25-1 and TRBJ2-3; TRBD1 matches at 8 bases. V was clipped by 0 bases and J by 4 bases; unmatched bases: 3. Per germline, CDR1 MGHDK and CDR2 SYGVNS. The CDR3 totals 15 residues. The CDR3 protein is CASSEYGTGPDTQYF. CDR3 DNA sequence: TGTGCCAGCAGTGAATACGGGACAGGTCCAGATACGCAGTATTTT.

This clonotype showed up just a few times. This may stem from a read error, because a much larger clone lies one nucleotide away. The rearrangement joins TRBV25-1 to TRBJ2-3; D is ambiguous. This CDR3 comprises 13 residues. From germline, CDR1 is MGHDK and CDR2 SYGVNS. CDR3 sequence (DNA): TGTGCCAGCAGGTTGAGCATCACAGATACGCGGTATTTT. Its protein is CASRLSITDTRYF.

This clonotype appeared many times. The chain joins TRBV7-2 to TRBJ1-1, with D hard to call. Germline V gene data show CDR1 as SGHTA and CDR2 as FQGNSA. V lost 2 bases, J lost 0 bases, and 19 bases lay in between. CDR3 length equals 18 residues. DNA for the CDR3: TGTGCCAGCAGCTTAAGTCTCTTGCAGGTAACCATGAACACTGAAGCTTTCTTT. It specifies CASSLSLLQVTMNTEAFF.

This clonotype was recorded at least ten times. This chain links TRBV5-1 with TRBJ2-7, with a possible D match to TRBD2 (6 bases). V shed 0 bases and J shed 2 bases, with 9 bases lying between them. CDR1 and CDR2 (germline): SGHRS, YFSETQ. CDR3 length: 14 amino acids. As DNA, the CDR3 is TGCGCCAGCAGCTTGGGGGGGGTAACCTACGAGCAGTACTTC. Translation: CASSLGGVTYEQYF. The entire variable domain, with the rest obtained from reference TRBV5-1 and TRBJ2-7, is as follows: KAGVTQTPRYLIKTRGQQVTLSCSPISGHRSVSWYQQTPGQGLQFLFEYFSETQRNKGNFPGRFSGRQFSNSRSEMNVSTLELGDSALYLCASSLGGVTYEQYFGPGTRLTVT.

The chain couples TRBV7-3 to TRBJ1-1; tentative D call: TRBD1 (5 bases). The CDR3 contains 15 residues. CDR1 and CDR2 (germline): SGHTA, FQGTGA. Trimming pared 2 bases from V and 5 bases from J, leaving 15 bases between. The CDR3 DNA follows: TGTGCCAGCAGCTTAGGGTCAGGGTCGGGAACTGAAGCTTTCTTT. It translates to CASSLGSGSGTEAFF.

Points on this clonotype: Mismatch with germline at one junction end may stem from a read error. The chain joins TRBV9 to TRBJ1-2, with 10 nucleotides matching TRBD1. The CDR3 extends over 20 amino acids. Germline-derived CDR1 and CDR2 are SGDLS and YYNGEE. CDR3 amino acids: CASRVAGAPDRGSPNYGYTF. The CDR3 DNA is TGTGCCAGCAGAGTAGCTGGGGCTCCGGACAGGGGGTCCCCTAACTATGGCTACACCTTC.

This clonotype was detected many times. The genes are TRBV7-6 and TRBJ2-5, with D hard to call. Germline values: CDR1 SGHVS, CDR2 FNYEAQ. This CDR3 region has 13 residues. V was clipped by 5 bases and J by 1 base, with 8 bases between them. The CDR3 nucleotides are TGTGCCAGCAGCCAAACCATCCAAGAGACCCAGTACTTC. Amino acids: CASSQTIQETQYF.

Concerning this clonotype: A much larger clone lies one base from this, so it may be a read error. The chain joins TRBV12-5 to TRBJ2-7; D not certain. Trimming left V 4 bases short and J 10 bases short, with 11 bases between. This CDR3 has 11 amino acids. Germline V lookup: CDR1 LGHNT, CDR2 FRNRAP. CDR3 DNA: TGTGCTAGTGGTTCCTACATTGATCAGTACTTC. It yields the protein CASGSYIDQYF.

This clonotype was found a few times. V gene TRBV19 combines with J gene TRBJ1-5, with 9 bases fitting TRBD1. The germline CDR1 and CDR2 sequences are LNHDA and SQIVND (reference sequence). The CDR3 contains 16 residues. V gave up 4 bases and J gave up 5 bases; unmatched junction bases: 9. CDR3 nucleotide sequence: TGTGCCAGTAGTACAACGGGACAGGGTCCCGATCAGCCCCAGCATTTT. As protein: CASSTTGQGPDQPQHF.

This clonotype was seen ten or more times. A read error may account for a junction end that differs from germline. This rearrangement joins TRBV7-2 to TRBJ2-1; the match to TRBD2 covers 12 bases. Germline V lookup: CDR1 SGHTA, CDR2 FQGNSA. The CDR3 consists of 14 residues. The DNA for the CDR3 is TGTGCCAGCAGACCACTAGCGGGGGGCCCAATGAAACTCTTC. This gives the protein CASRPLAGGPMKLF.

The table lists this clonotype with a count of one. This sequence may be a read error, since a much larger clone differs from it by one base. This chain uses TRBV5-6 with TRBJ1-3; D gene uncertain. The CDR3 runs to 15 residues. Germline-derived CDR1 and CDR2 are SGHDT and YYEEEE. The CDR3 region is CASSLGPVSGSTIYF. CDR3 coding DNA: TGTGCCAGCAGCTTGGGGCCGGTCTCTGGAAGCACCATATATTTT.